This TCR beta chain is from a study of blood T cell repertoires in COVID-19. Some clones are missing from TCRdb's copy, which holds only in-frame ones; the method was immunoSEQ multiplex PCR. The sample yields hundreds of thousands of clones, about 85% seen once. J lost 0 bases, V lost 7 bases, and 8 bases had no gene match. Germline V gene sequence: CDR1 LNHDA, CDR2 SQIVND (reference sequence). This CDR3 has 15 amino acids. The clonotype comes from a man in his late teens or twenties with active or convalescent COVID-19. Sequencing was carried out using peripheral blood. The chain recombines TRBV19 with TRBJ1-2, with 7 bases fitting TRBD1. CDR3 protein: CASTRTGFSNYGYTF. CDR3 bases: TGTGCCAGTACGAGGACAGGATTCTCTAACTATGGCTACACCTTC.